These 24 T cell receptor beta chains were sequenced from one sample in a study of shared clonotypes between healthy human individuals. The table came from immunoSEQ multiplex PCR; TCRdb's copy has only in-frame clones and leaves some out. The sample shows 2 million to 2.5 million clones, around 95% of them seen only once. Sequencing was performed on naive CD4+ T cells sorted from blood. Specified subset: CD45RA+ positively selected. The source is a man aged 18 to 35 in good health.

V usage is TRBV12-5 and J usage is TRBJ2-7; 7 bases map to TRBD2. The J segment lost 3 bases and the V segment lost 1 base, leaving 6 bases of the junction unmatched. CDR1 is LGHNT and CDR2 is FRNRAP in the germline V gene. CDR3 length: 15 residues. The CDR3: CASGLEGGPLYEQYF. The CDR3 DNA is TGTGCTAGTGGTTTGGAGGGAGGGCCTCTCTACGAGCAGTACTTC. Together with reference TRBV12-5 and TRBJ2-7, the CDR3 gives the full variable domain: DARVTQTPRHKVTEMGQEVTMRCQPILGHNTVFWYRQTMMQGLELLAYFRNRAPLDDSGMPKDRFSAEMPDATLATLKIQPSEPRDSAVYFCASGLEGGPLYEQYFGPGTRLTVT.

V is TRBV7-9 and J is TRBJ1-6; D gene ambiguous. CDR1 SEHNR and CDR2 FQNEAQ come from the germline V gene (reference sequence). V was clipped by 3 bases and J by 8 bases, with 11 bases between them. The CDR3 contains 14 residues. The CDR3 reads CASSFSERYSPLHF. DNA for the CDR3: TGTGCCAGCAGCTTCAGCGAACGGTATTCACCCCTCCACTTT.

This clone was seen only once. The J gene is TRBJ1-2, the V gene TRBV9; TRBD1 might be the D (6 bases). The CDR3 loop spans 15 amino acids. Trimming shortened V by 2 bases and J by 2 bases, and 13 bases separated the two germline ends. CDR1 and CDR2 (germline): SGDLS, YYNGEE. CDR3 residues: CASSVSGRGNYGYTF. The CDR3 DNA sequence: TGTGCCAGCAGCGTTTCCGGTAGGGGGAACTATGGCTACACCTTC.

This chain uses TRBV25-1 with TRBJ1-2, with 7 bases aligning to TRBD1. Germline CDR1 and CDR2: MGHDK and SYGVNS. This CDR3 spans 14 amino acids. The V gene end was trimmed by 1 base and the J gene end by 6 bases; junction bases not matched to a gene: 5. The CDR3 reads CASSESGGGHGYTF. The DNA of the CDR3 is TGTGCCAGCAGTGAATCGGGAGGGGGCCATGGCTACACCTTC.

In regard to this clone: Other nucleotide sequences from this sample produce the same CDR3. The chain uses TRBV5-1 and TRBJ1-1; D is possibly TRBD1 (5 bases). Trimming cost V 4 bases and J 0 bases, with 7 bases left between them. The CDR3 loop spans 13 amino acids. Germline lookup yields CDR1 SGHRS and CDR2 YFSETQ. CDR3 loop: CASSRGVNTEAFF. The CDR3 DNA follows: TGCGCCAGCAGCCGGGGGGTGAACACTGAAGCTTTCTTT.

V and J are TRBV9 and TRBJ2-1; TRBD2 aligns across 13 bases. CDR1 SGDLS and CDR2 YYNGEE come from the germline V gene. With V trimmed by 3 bases and J by 6 bases, 9 bases remained unmatched. CDR3 length: 17 residues. CDR3: CASSGGLAGVVGNEQFF. CDR3 DNA sequence: TGTGCCAGCAGCGGCGGACTAGCGGGAGTAGTAGGCAATGAGCAGTTCTTC.

This clone has just one count. The chain is built from TRBV29-1 and TRBJ2-4; the D gene is possibly TRBD2 (6 bases). The CDR3 has 14 amino acids. Trimming cost V 6 bases and J 0 bases, with 12 bases left between them. Germline CDR1 reads SQVTM; CDR2 reads ANQGSEA. CDR3 nucleotide sequence: TGCAGCGTCTCCTCGGGGGTAGCCAAAAACATTCAGTACTTC. Protein product: CSVSSGVAKNIQYF.

V usage is TRBV19 and J usage is TRBJ1-2; D gene uncertain. This CDR3 is built from 13 residues. V was shortened by 5 bases and J by 4 bases, with 11 bases between the two germline ends. The germline gives CDR1 LNHDA, CDR2 SQIVND (reference sequence). CDR3: CASSPGKSYGYTF. CDR3 DNA: TGTGCCAGTAGTCCGGGGAAGAGCTATGGCTACACCTTC.

This chain uses TRBV14 with TRBJ2-5; D gene ambiguous. Germline V gene lookup returns CDR1 SGHDN and CDR2 FVKESK. Trimming took 0 bases from V and 3 from J, leaving 11 bases between them. The CDR3 length is 15 residues. CDR3 sequence reads: CASSQERRTEETQYF. The CDR3 coding sequence is TGTGCCAGCAGCCAAGAAAGGCGAACAGAAGAGACCCAGTACTTC.

The genes are TRBV28 and TRBJ2-5, with 8 bases aligning to TRBD1. The germline gives CDR1 MDHEN, CDR2 SYDVKM. V trimming: 6 bases; J trimming: 5 bases; junction bases outside the gene matches: 8. This CDR3 has 14 amino acids. The CDR3 DNA reads TGTGCCAGCAGGCTTGACAGGGGTTGGGAGACCCAGTACTTC. It yields the protein CASRLDRGWETQYF.

The rearrangement joins TRBV30 to TRBJ2-7; D is undetermined. The CDR3 is 12 residues long. V gave up 4 bases and J gave up 6 bases, with 13 bases separating them. CDR1 is GTSNPN and CDR2 is SVGIG in the germline V gene (reference sequence). The CDR3 here is CAWKNGWGEQYF. The DNA of the CDR3 is TGTGCCTGGAAGAACGGTTGGGGCGAGCAGTACTTC.

The genes are TRBV6-1 and TRBJ1-3; D is undetermined. CDR3 size: 15 residues. V was cut by 3 bases and J by 8 bases, with 17 bases left in between. From germline, CDR1 is MNHNS and CDR2 SASEGT. CDR3 DNA: TGTGCCAGCAGTGACCACTCGAGGGTGTTAGACACCATATATTTT. Its translation is CASSDHSRVLDTIYF.

The V and J genes are TRBV6-1 and TRBJ2-5; TRBD1 matches at 8 bases. The CDR3 is 16 amino acids. CDR1 and CDR2 (germline): MNHNS, SASEGT. V lost 0 bases to trimming and J lost 4 bases; unmatched junction nucleotides: 7. The CDR3 DNA sequence: TGTGCCAGCAGTGAAGCTGGCAGGGGGCCTGGAGAGACCCAGTACTTC. It yields the protein CASSEAGRGPGETQYF.

The chain carries TRBV4-2 and TRBJ2-1; D is perhaps TRBD1 or TRBD2 (5 bases each). Between the trimmed V and J ends, which lost 0 bases and 5 bases, there was a span of 14 bases. Germline CDR1 and CDR2: LGHNA and YNFKEQ. The CDR3 is 16 amino acids. The CDR3 reads CASSQERAPRDNEQFF. The DNA for the CDR3 is TGTGCCAGCAGCCAAGAGCGGGCTCCCAGGGACAATGAGCAGTTCTTC.

DNA for the CDR3: TGTGCCAGCAGCGCAGGGGAGGGCAATCAGCCCCAGCATTTT. This codes for CASSAGEGNQPQHF. This chain joins TRBV7-2 and TRBJ1-5; D perhaps matches TRBD1 (6 bases). Looked up from germline, CDR1 is SGHTA and CDR2 is FQGNSA. V was clipped by 5 bases and J by 2 bases, with 10 bases between them. The CDR3 has 14 residues.

On this clone: This sample also contains other DNA sequences that code for the same CDR3. V and J are TRBV5-1 and TRBJ1-2; D perhaps matches TRBD1 (5 bases). The germline V and J ends were trimmed by 0 bases and 2 bases, with 8 bases remaining between them. CDR3 size: 14 residues. The germline V gene encodes CDR1 SGHRS and CDR2 YFSETQ. CDR3 DNA sequence: TGCGCCAGCAGCTTGGTGGGGGGAAACTATGGCTACACCTTC. Protein product: CASSLVGGNYGYTF.

CDR3 loop: CASISGQGVGETQYF. CDR3 DNA: TGTGCCAGCATCTCCGGACAGGGGGTAGGAGAGACCCAGTACTTC. V usage is TRBV6-1 and J usage is TRBJ2-5, with 10 bases identical to TRBD1. Germline loops: CDR1 MNHNS, CDR2 SASEGT. This CDR3 has 15 residues. V trimming: 7 bases; J trimming: 4 bases; junction bases outside the gene matches: 9.

The chain employs TRBV27 and TRBJ2-7; 7 bases match TRBD1. Trimming removed 5 bases from V and 5 bases from J; junction bases left unmatched: 12. Looked up from germline, CDR1 is MNHEY and CDR2 is SMNVEV (reference sequence). This CDR3 is built from 15 residues. The CDR3 spells CASSRSFLQGNEQYF. CDR3 DNA sequence: TGTGCCAGCAGTCGCTCATTCCTACAGGGGAACGAGCAGTACTTC.

V and J are TRBV9 and TRBJ2-5, with TRBD2 matching 15 bases. Unmatched junction bases numbered 5, after V lost 0 bases and J lost 2 bases. Germline assignment: CDR1 SGDLS and CDR2 YYNGEE. The CDR3 runs to 18 residues. In nucleotides, the CDR3 is TGTGCCAGCAGCGTAGGGACTAGCGGGGGGGTTGGTCAAGAGACCCAGTACTTC. Amino acids: CASSVGTSGGVGQETQYF.

This clone was found once. J is TRBJ1-4 and V is TRBV11-2; TRBD1 is a possible D gene (5 bases). The V end was cut by 3 bases, the J end by 8 bases, with 16 bases between. The CDR3 is 15 residues long. Per germline, CDR1 SGHAT and CDR2 FQNNGV. CDR3 DNA: TGTGCCAGCAGCTTTTATCTCGGGGGTCGGGAAAAACTGTTTTTT. Its protein product is CASSFYLGGREKLFF.

The rearrangement uses TRBV6-1 and TRBJ2-4, with D perhaps matching TRBD2 (5 bases). The CDR3 spans 15 residues. CDR1 is MNHNS and CDR2 is SASEGT in the germline V gene. V shed 5 bases and J shed 0 bases, with 11 bases lying between them. The CDR3 loop is CASSLTGIAKNIQYF. CDR3 nucleotides: TGTGCCAGCAGTCTTACGGGGATAGCCAAAAACATTCAGTACTTC.

The gene calls are TRBV11-3 and TRBJ2-3, with D perhaps being TRBD1 or TRBD2 (6 bases each). With 8 bases removed from V and 5 bases from J, the gap between germline ends came to 14 bases. CDR1 is SGHNT, CDR2 YENEEA, per germline. This CDR3 spans 13 amino acids. CDR3 sequence: CASQPGGGDTQYF. CDR3 nucleotides: TGTGCCAGCCAACCAGGAGGGGGAGATACGCAGTATTTT.

This chain joins TRBV11-2 and TRBJ1-5, with 7 bases that match TRBD1. The CDR3 has 14 amino acids. The germline V gene encodes CDR1 SGHAT and CDR2 FQNNGV. J lost 7 bases, V lost 5 bases, and 8 bases had no gene match. The CDR3 spells CASSLDRWDQPQHF. The CDR3 bases are TGTGCCAGCAGCCTGGACAGGTGGGACCAGCCCCAGCATTTT.

The gene calls are TRBV30 and TRBJ2-1; 9 positions agree with TRBD1. CDR3 length: 14 residues. Germline V gene data show CDR1 as GTSNPN and CDR2 as SVGIG (reference sequence). V was clipped by 0 bases and J by 7 bases; unmatched bases: 4. CDR3 protein: CAWSVRDRVNEQFF. The CDR3 bases are TGTGCCTGGAGTGTCCGGGACAGGGTTAATGAGCAGTTCTTC.